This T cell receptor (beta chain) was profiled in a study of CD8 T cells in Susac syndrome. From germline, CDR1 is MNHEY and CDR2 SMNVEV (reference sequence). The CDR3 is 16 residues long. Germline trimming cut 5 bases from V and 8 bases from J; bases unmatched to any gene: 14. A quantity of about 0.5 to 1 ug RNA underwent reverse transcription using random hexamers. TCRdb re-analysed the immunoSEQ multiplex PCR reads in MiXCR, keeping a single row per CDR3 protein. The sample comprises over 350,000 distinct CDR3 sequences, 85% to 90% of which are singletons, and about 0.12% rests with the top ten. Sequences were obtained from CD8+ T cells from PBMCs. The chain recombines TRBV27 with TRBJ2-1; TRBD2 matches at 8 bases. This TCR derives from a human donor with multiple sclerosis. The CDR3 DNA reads TGTGCCAGCAGTGGGTCCTTCGGGGGGGCTGGGGATGAGCAGTTCTTC. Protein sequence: CASSGSFGGAGDEQFF.